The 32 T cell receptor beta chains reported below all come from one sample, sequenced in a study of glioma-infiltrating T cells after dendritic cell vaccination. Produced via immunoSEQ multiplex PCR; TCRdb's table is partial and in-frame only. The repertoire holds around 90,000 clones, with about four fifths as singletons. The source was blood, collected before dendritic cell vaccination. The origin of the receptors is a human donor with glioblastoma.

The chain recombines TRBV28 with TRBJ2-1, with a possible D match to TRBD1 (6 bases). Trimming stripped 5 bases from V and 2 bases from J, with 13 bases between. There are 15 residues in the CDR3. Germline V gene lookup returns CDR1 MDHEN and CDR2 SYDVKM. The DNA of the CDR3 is TGTGCCAGCAGTCCAGGGGCGGGCGCCTACAATGAGCAGTTCTTC. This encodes CASSPGAGAYNEQFF.

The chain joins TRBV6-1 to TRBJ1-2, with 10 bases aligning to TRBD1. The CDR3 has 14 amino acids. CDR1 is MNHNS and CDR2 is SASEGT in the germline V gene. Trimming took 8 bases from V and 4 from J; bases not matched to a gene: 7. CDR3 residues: CASLTGGEFYGYTF. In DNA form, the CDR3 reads TGTGCCAGCCTGACAGGGGGCGAATTCTATGGCTACACCTTC.

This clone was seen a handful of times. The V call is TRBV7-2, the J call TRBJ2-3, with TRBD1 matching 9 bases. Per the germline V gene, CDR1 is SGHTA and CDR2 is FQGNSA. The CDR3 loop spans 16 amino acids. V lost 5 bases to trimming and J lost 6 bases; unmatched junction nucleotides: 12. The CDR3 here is CASSPYPGTGSDTQYF. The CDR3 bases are TGTGCCAGCAGCCCCTATCCCGGGACAGGGTCGGATACGCAGTATTTT.

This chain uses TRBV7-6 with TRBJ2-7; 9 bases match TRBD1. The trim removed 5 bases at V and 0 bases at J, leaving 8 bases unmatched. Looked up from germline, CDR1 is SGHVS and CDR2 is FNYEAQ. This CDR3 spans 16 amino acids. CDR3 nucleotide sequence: TGTGCCAGCAGCCGCCAGCCGGGACAGGGCTCCTACGAGCAGTACTTC. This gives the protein CASSRQPGQGSYEQYF.

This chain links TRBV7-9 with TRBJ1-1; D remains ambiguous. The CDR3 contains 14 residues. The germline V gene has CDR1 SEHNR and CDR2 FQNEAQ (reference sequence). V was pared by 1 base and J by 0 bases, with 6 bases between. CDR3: CASSLGDMNTEAFF. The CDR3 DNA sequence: TGTGCCAGCAGCTTAGGTGACATGAACACTGAAGCTTTCTTT.

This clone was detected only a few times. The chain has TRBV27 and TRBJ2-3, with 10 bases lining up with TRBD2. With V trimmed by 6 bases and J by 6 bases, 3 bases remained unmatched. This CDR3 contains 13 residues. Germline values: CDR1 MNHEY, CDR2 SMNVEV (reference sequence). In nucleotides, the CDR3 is TGTGCCAGCAGACTAGCGGGAATGGATACGCAGTATTTT. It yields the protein CASRLAGMDTQYF.

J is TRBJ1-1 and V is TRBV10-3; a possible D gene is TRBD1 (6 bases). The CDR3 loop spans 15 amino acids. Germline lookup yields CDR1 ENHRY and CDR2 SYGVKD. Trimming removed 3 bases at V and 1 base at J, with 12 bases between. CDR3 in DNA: TGTGCCATCAGTGATCCAGGGGCTAGGAACACTGAAGCTTTCTTT. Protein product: CAISDPGARNTEAFF.

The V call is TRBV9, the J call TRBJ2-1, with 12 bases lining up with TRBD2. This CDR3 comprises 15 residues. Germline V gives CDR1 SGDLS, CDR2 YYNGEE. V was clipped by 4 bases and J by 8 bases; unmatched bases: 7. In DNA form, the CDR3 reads TGTGCCAGCAGCCCGACTAGCGGGAGCTTCTATGAGCAGTTCTTC. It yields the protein CASSPTSGSFYEQFF.

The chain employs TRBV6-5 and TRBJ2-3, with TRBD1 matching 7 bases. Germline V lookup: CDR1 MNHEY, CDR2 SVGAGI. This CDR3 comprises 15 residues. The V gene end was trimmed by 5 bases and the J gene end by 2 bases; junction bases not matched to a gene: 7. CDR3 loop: CASSHRDRSTDTQYF. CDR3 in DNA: TGTGCCAGCAGTCACAGGGACAGATCCACAGATACGCAGTATTTT.

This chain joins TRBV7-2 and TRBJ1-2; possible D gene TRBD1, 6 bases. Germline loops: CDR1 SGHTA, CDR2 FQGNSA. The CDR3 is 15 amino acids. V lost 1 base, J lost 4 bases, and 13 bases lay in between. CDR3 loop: CASSLDPGQIYGYTF. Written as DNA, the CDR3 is TGTGCCAGCAGCTTAGATCCCGGACAGATCTATGGCTACACCTTC. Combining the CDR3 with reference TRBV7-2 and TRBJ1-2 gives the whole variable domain GAGVSQSPSNKVTEKGKDVELRCDPISGHTALYWYRQSLGQGLEFLIYFQGNSAPDKSGLPSDRFSAERTGGSVSTLTIQRTQQEDSAVYLCASSLDPGQIYGYTFGSGTRLTVV.

The CDR3 region is CASRRGSAGETQYF. The CDR3 nucleotides read TGCGCCAGCAGAAGAGGTAGCGCTGGGGAGACCCAGTACTTC. This chain joins TRBV5-1 and TRBJ2-5; tentatively, D is TRBD2 (5 bases). Per the germline V gene, CDR1 is SGHRS and CDR2 is YFSETQ. This CDR3 has 14 amino acids. Trimming removed 5 bases at V and 5 bases at J, with 16 bases between. The variable domain in full, with the rest retrieved from reference TRBV5-1 and TRBJ2-5, is KAGVTQTPRYLIKTRGQQVTLSCSPISGHRSVSWYQQTPGQGLQFLFEYFSETQRNKGNFPGRFSGRQFSNSRSEMNVSTLELGDSALYLCASRRGSAGETQYFGPGTRLLVL.

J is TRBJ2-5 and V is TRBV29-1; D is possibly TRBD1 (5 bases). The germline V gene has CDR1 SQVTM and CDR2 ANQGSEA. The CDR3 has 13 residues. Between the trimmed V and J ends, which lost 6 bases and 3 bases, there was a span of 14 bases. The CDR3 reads CSVLRDSKETQYF. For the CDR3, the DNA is TGCAGCGTGCTCCGAGACAGTAAAGAGACCCAGTACTTC.

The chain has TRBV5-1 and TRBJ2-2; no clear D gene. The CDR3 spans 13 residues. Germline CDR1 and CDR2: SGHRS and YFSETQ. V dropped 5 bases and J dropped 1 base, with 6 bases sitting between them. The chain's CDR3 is CASRTGNTGELFF. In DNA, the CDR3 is TGCGCCAGCAGGACGGGGAACACCGGGGAGCTGTTTTTT.

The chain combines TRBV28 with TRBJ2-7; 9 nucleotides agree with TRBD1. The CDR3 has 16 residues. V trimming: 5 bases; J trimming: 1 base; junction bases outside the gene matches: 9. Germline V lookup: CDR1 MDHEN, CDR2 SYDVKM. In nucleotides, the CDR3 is TGTGCCAGCAGTCCCTCAGCGGGACAGGGTTCCTACGAGCAGTACTTC. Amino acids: CASSPSAGQGSYEQYF.

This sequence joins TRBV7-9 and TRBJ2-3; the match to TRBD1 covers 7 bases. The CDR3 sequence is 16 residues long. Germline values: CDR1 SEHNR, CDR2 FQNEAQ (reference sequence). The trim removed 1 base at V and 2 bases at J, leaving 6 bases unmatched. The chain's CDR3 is CASSLGWTGPTDTQYF. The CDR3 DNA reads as TGTGCCAGCAGCTTAGGATGGACAGGACCCACAGATACGCAGTATTTT.

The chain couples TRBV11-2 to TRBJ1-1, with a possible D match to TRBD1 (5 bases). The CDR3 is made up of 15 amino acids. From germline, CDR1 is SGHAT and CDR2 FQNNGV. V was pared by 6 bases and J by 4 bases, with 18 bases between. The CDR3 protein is CASSLPAGMTTEAFF. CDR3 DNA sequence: TGTGCCAGCAGTCTTCCAGCAGGGATGACCACTGAAGCTTTCTTT.

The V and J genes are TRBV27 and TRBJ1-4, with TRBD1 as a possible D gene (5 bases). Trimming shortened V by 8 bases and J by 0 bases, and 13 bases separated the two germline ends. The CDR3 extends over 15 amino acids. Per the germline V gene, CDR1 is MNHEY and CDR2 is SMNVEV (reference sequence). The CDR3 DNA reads TGTGCCAGCGCACTCACAGGTGCAACTAATGAAAAACTGTTTTTT. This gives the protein CASALTGATNEKLFF.

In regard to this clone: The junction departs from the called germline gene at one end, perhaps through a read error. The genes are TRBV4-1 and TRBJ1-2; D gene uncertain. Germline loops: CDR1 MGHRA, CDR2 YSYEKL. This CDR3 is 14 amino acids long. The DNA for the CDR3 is TGCGCCAGCAGCCAAGTGTTGAGGAACTATGACTACACCTTC. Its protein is CASSQVLRNYDYTF.

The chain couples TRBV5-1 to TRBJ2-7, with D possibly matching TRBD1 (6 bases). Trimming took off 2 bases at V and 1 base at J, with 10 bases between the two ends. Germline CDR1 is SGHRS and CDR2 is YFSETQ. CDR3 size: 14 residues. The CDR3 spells CASSFRGGSYEQYF. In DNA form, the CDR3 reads TGCGCCAGCAGCTTCCGAGGGGGATCCTACGAGCAGTACTTC.

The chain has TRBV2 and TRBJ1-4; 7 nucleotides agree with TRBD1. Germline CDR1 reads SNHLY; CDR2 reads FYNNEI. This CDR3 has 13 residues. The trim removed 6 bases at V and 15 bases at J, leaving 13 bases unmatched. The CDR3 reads CASRLVTGADLFF. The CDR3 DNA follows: TGTGCCAGCAGGCTAGTCACAGGGGCCGACTTGTTTTTT. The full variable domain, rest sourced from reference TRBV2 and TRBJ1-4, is EPEVTQTPSHQVTQMGQEVILRCVPISNHLYFYWYRQILGQKVEFLVSFYNNEISEKSEIFDDQFSVERPDGSNFTLKIRSTKLEDSAMYFCASRLVTGADLFFGSGTQLSVL.

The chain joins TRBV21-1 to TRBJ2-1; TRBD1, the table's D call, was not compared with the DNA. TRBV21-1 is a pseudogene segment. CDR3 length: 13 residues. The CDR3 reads CASTGTGGNEQFF. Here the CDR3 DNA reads TGTGCCAGCACCGGGACAGGGGGCAATGAGCAGTTCTTC.

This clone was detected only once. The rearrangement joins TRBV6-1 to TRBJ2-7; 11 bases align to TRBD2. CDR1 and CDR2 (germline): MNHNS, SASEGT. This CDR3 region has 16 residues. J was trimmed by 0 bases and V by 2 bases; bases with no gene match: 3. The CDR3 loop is CASSEQTSGNSYEQYF. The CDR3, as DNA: TGTGCCAGCAGTGAACAGACTAGCGGGAACTCCTACGAGCAGTACTTC.

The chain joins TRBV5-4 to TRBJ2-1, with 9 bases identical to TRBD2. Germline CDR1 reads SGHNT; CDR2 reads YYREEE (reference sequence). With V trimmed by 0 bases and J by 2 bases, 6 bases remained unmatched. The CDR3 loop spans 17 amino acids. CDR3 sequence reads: CASSLDARGGAYNEQFF. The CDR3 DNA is TGTGCCAGCAGCTTGGATGCTCGCGGGGGGGCCTACAATGAGCAGTTCTTC.

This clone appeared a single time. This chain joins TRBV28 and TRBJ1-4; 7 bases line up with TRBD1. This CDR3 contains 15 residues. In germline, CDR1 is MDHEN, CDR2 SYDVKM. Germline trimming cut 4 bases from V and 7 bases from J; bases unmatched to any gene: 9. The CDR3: CASSSSQGMGEKLFF. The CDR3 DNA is TGTGCCAGCAGTTCTTCACAGGGGATGGGTGAAAAACTGTTTTTT.

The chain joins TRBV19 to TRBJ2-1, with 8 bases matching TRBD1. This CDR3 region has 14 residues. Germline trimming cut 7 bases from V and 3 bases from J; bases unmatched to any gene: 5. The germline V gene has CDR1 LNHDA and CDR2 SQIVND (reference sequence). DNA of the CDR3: TGTGCCAGTACGGACAGGGCGGGCTACAATGAGCAGTTCTTC. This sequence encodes CASTDRAGYNEQFF. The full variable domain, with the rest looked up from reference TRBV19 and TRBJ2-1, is DGGITQSPKYLFRKEGQNVTLSCEQNLNHDAMYWYRQDPGQGLRLIYYSQIVNDFQKGDIAEGYSVSREKKESFPLTVTSAQKNPTAFYLCASTDRAGYNEQFFGPGTRLTVL.

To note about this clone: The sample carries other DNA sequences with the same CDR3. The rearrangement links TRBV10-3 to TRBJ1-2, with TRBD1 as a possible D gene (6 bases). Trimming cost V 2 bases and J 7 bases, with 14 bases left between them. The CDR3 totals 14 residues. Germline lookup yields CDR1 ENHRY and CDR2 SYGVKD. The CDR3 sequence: CAISETGGEVGYTF. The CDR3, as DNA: TGTGCCATCAGTGAGACGGGGGGCGAGGTTGGCTACACCTTC.

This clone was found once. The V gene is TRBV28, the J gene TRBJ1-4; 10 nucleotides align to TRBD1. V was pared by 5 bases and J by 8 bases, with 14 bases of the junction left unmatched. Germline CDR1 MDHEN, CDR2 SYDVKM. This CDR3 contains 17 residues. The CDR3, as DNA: TGTGCCAGCAGTAACACCCTCCTGACAGGGGGCGAAGAAAAACTGTTTTTT. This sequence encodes CASSNTLLTGGEEKLFF.

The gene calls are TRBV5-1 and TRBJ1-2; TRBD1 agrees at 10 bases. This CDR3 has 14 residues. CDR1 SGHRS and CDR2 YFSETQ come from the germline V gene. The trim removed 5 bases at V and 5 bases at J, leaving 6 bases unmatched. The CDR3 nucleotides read TGCGCCAGCAGACCGGGACAGGGGTTTTATGGCTACACCTTC. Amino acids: CASRPGQGFYGYTF.

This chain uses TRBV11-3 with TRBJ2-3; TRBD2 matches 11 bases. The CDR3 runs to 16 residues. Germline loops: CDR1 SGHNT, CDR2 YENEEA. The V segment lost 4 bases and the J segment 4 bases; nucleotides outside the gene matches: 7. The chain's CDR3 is CASSWGSGRASDTQYF. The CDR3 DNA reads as TGTGCCAGCAGCTGGGGTAGCGGGAGGGCCTCAGATACGCAGTATTTT.

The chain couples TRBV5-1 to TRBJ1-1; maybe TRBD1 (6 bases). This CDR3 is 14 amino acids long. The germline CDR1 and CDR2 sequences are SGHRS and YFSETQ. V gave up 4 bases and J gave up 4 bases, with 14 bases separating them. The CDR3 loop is CASSQRTESTEAFF. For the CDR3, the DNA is TGCGCCAGCAGCCAGCGGACAGAGAGCACTGAAGCTTTCTTT. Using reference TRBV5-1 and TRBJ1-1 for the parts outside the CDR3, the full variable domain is KAGVTQTPRYLIKTRGQQVTLSCSPISGHRSVSWYQQTPGQGLQFLFEYFSETQRNKGNFPGRFSGRQFSNSRSEMNVSTLELGDSALYLCASSQRTESTEAFFGQGTRLTVV.

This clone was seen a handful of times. The CDR3 sequence is CAWSGAWLAMNTEAFF. The CDR3 nucleotides are TGTGCCTGGAGTGGGGCCTGGCTGGCCATGAACACTGAAGCTTTCTTT. The chain carries TRBV30 and TRBJ1-1; D gene ambiguous. The CDR3 sequence is 16 residues long. V was pared by 1 base and J by 0 bases, with 15 bases between. The germline CDR1 and CDR2 sequences are GTSNPN and SVGIG (reference sequence).

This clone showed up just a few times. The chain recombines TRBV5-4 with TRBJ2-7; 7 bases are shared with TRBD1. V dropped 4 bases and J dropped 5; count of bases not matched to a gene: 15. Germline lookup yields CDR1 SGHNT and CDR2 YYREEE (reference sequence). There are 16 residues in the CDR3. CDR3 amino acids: CASSPTVRATGHEQYF. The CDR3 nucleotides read TGTGCCAGCAGCCCTACCGTACGCGCGACAGGGCACGAGCAGTACTTC.